The 18 T cell receptor beta chains below all came from one sample that was sequenced in a study of regulatory T cells in long-lasting Graves disease. Arm-PCR with iRepertoire HTBI primers amplified the CDR3 regions for these TCR beta libraries. TCRdb used MiXCR to reprocess the multiplex PCR reads, holding one entry per CDR3 protein. The data hold some 410,000 distinct CDR3 sequences, with approximately 16% observed a single time. Documented time point: newly diagnosed GD, antithyroid drugs for less than 3 months. PBMCs provided the RNA from which the TCR library was made. These data also featured in a second study, about T cells in Graves' hyperthyroidism and ophthalmopathy.

The source was peripheral blood mononuclear cells (PBMCs), collected at new diagnosis, from a patient treated with antithyroid drugs. These receptors came from a woman aged 30 to 39 with Graves disease.

At least ten counts were recorded for this clonotype. DNA for the CDR3: TGTGCCAGCAGCCCCATGAACACTGAAGCTTTCTTT. Protein sequence: CASSPMNTEAFF. J is TRBJ1-1 and V is TRBV6-1; D is ambiguous. The CDR3 runs 12 residues. Germline values: CDR1 MNHNS, CDR2 SASEGT. Trimming stripped 6 bases from V and 0 bases from J, with 5 bases between.

This clonotype appeared many times. This chain uses TRBV3-1 with TRBJ1-4; D not certain. Germline CDR1 and CDR2: LGHDT and YNNKEL (reference sequence). Trimming shortened V by 1 base and J by 0 bases, and 9 bases separated the two germline ends. This CDR3 has 16 residues. CDR3 in amino acids: CASSQARLATNEKLFF. CDR3 DNA: TGTGCCAGCAGCCAAGCCAGGCTGGCAACTAATGAAAAACTGTTTTTT.

This clonotype was seen many times. The rearrangement links TRBV18 to TRBJ2-7, with D perhaps matching TRBD2 (6 bases). With 2 bases removed from V and 2 bases from J, the gap between germline ends came to 13 bases. This CDR3 is 15 amino acids long. Looked up from germline, CDR1 is KGHSH and CDR2 is LQKENI. The chain's CDR3 is CASSPSAGLPYEQYF. DNA of the CDR3: TGTGCCAGCTCACCATCGGCGGGACTCCCCTACGAGCAGTACTTC.

This clonotype was recorded at least ten times. The gene calls are TRBV2 and TRBJ2-7, with D tentatively TRBD1 (6 bases). CDR1 is SNHLY and CDR2 is FYNNEI in the germline V gene. V was pared by 2 bases and J by 2 bases, with 16 bases between. The CDR3 is made up of 16 amino acids. CDR3 region: CASSETPTGFTYEQYF. CDR3 DNA: TGTGCCAGCAGTGAAACGCCGACAGGCTTTACCTACGAGCAGTACTTC. The full variable domain, completed using reference TRBV2 and TRBJ2-7, is EPEVTQTPSHQVTQMGQEVILRCVPISNHLYFYWYRQILGQKVEFLVSFYNNEISEKSEIFDDQFSVERPDGSNFTLKIRSTKLEDSAMYFCASSETPTGFTYEQYFGPGTRLTVT.

This rearrangement joins TRBV24-1 to TRBJ2-1, with 8 positions matching TRBD1. J gave up 14 bases and V 4 bases, and 9 bases lay outside the gene matches. The CDR3 consists of 13 residues. CDR1 and CDR2 (germline): KGHDR, SFDVKD. CDR3 protein: CATSETDRVNKFF. The CDR3 nucleotides are TGTGCCACCAGTGAGACGGACAGGGTCAATAAGTTCTTC.

This clonotype was detected a few times. The chain uses TRBV27 and TRBJ2-5, with a weak D call TRBD2 (6 bases). Trimming left V 1 base short and J 1 base short, with 10 bases between. CDR1 is MNHEY and CDR2 is SMNVEV in the germline V gene (reference sequence). The CDR3 has 15 residues. The CDR3 sequence: CASSLLVLAQETQYF. The DNA for the CDR3 is TGTGCCAGCAGTTTATTAGTACTAGCCCAAGAGACCCAGTACTTC.

At least ten counts were recorded for this clonotype. The rearrangement uses TRBV20-1 and TRBJ2-1; D perhaps matches TRBD2 (6 bases). The V end was cut by 1 base, the J end by 1 base, with 14 bases between. Germline loops: CDR1 DFQATT, CDR2 SNEGSKA (reference sequence). This CDR3 contains 16 residues. The CDR3 loop reads CSARGDLANSYNEQFF. The DNA for the CDR3 is TGCAGTGCTAGAGGGGACTTAGCGAATTCCTACAATGAGCAGTTCTTC.

This clonotype was seen many times. The chain combines TRBV30 with TRBJ1-1, with 7 bases fitting TRBD1. CDR3 length equals 14 residues. V lost 2 bases and J lost 3; bases outside the gene matches: 6. Germline CDR1 reads GTSNPN; CDR2 reads SVGIG (reference sequence). The DNA of the CDR3 is TGTGCCTGGAGTCCCGGACAGGTTGACACTGAAGCTTTCTTT. Its protein is CAWSPGQVDTEAFF.

The rearrangement uses TRBV28 and TRBJ2-7; 12 bases fit TRBD2. From germline, CDR1 is MDHEN and CDR2 SYDVKM. The ends lost 5 bases at V and 7 bases at J; junction bases unmatched: 6. CDR3 length: 14 amino acids. The CDR3 DNA reads as TGTGCCAGCAGTCGACTAGCGGGAGTTTTTGAGCAGTACTTC. Translated, it gives CASSRLAGVFEQYF.

At least ten counts were recorded for this clonotype. The chain couples TRBV20-1 to TRBJ1-1, with D uncertain. Germline lookup yields CDR1 DFQATT and CDR2 SNEGSKA (reference sequence). With 0 bases removed from V and 10 bases from J, the gap between germline ends came to 9 bases. The CDR3 has 11 residues. CDR3 nucleotides: TGCAGTGCTAGAGATCGGGCTTCAGCTTTCTTT. Encoded protein: CSARDRASAFF.

About this clonotype: This may be a read error: a much more frequent sequence differs by one nucleotide. The J gene is TRBJ2-1, the V gene TRBV28; the D gene is possibly TRBD2 (6 bases). The CDR3 is 14 residues long. CDR1 is MDHEN, CDR2 SYDVKM, per germline. CDR3 loop: CASSLGGVRNERFF. The CDR3 DNA reads TGTGCCAGCAGTTTAGGAGGGGTCCGCAATGAGCGGTTCTTC.

In this sample, this clonotype turned up a few times. The chain is built from TRBV19 and TRBJ2-7, with 8 bases aligning to TRBD1. V shed 6 bases, J shed 6 bases, and the junction held 13 bases outside the gene matches. The CDR3 sequence is 15 residues long. CDR1 is LNHDA and CDR2 is SQIVND in the germline V gene (reference sequence). In DNA, the CDR3 is TGTGCCAGTAGCGCCATGGACAGGGAGTGGAGCGAGCAGTACTTC. It codes for CASSAMDREWSEQYF.

This clonotype was found a few times. V is TRBV4-2 and J is TRBJ2-7; no firm D call. Germline loops: CDR1 LGHNA, CDR2 YNFKEQ. The V gene lost 0 bases and the J gene lost 4 bases, with 7 bases spanning the gap. The CDR3 loop spans 13 amino acids. The CDR3 sequence is CASSQERRYEQYF. The CDR3 region has the DNA TGTGCCAGCAGCCAAGAGAGACGTTACGAGCAGTACTTC.

This clonotype was counted ten times or more. The rearrangement links TRBV28 to TRBJ1-1; D gene uncertain. V was shortened by 8 bases and J by 0 bases, with 10 bases between the two germline ends. Germline-derived CDR1 and CDR2 are MDHEN and SYDVKM. The CDR3 is made up of 13 amino acids. Here the CDR3 reads CASFRLMNTEAFF. The CDR3 DNA reads TGTGCCAGCTTCAGACTCATGAACACTGAAGCTTTCTTT. The variable domain in full, completed from reference TRBV28 and TRBJ1-1, reads DVKVTQSSRYLVKRTGEKVFLECVQDMDHENMFWYRQDPGLGLRLIYFSYDVKMKEKGDIPEGYSVSREKKERFSLILESASTNQTSMYLCASFRLMNTEAFFGQGTRLTVV.

This clonotype was found many times. The chain carries TRBV11-2 and TRBJ1-6; D gene unclear. The CDR3 extends over 12 amino acids. Germline CDR1 is SGHAT and CDR2 is FQNNGV. V was clipped by 6 bases and J by 7 bases, with 7 bases between them. The CDR3 DNA is TGTGCCAGCAGGGAGGGAAATTCACCCCTCCACTTT. It is translated as CASREGNSPLHF. The full variable domain, with the rest looked up from reference TRBV11-2 and TRBJ1-6, is EAGVAQSPRYKIIEKRQSVAFWCNPISGHATLYWYQQILGQGPKLLIQFQNNGVVDDSQLPKDRFSAERLKGVDSTLKIQPAKLEDSAVYLCASREGNSPLHFGNGTRLTVT.

This clonotype was seen ten or more times. The chain carries TRBV15 and TRBJ2-7; 9 bases agree with TRBD2. The germline V gene has CDR1 LNHNV and CDR2 YYDKDF (reference sequence). Trimming removed 0 bases from V and 6 bases from J; junction bases left unmatched: 6. This CDR3 region has 15 residues. CDR3 protein: CATSRDQAGGREQYF. In nucleotides, the CDR3 is TGTGCCACCAGCAGAGATCAAGCGGGAGGTCGCGAGCAGTACTTC.

The J gene is TRBJ2-2, the V gene TRBV6-2 or TRBV6-3; 10 nucleotides match TRBD2. This CDR3 contains 18 residues. The trim removed 11 bases at V and 0 bases at J, leaving 15 bases unmatched. Per the germline V gene, CDR1 is MNHEY and CDR2 is SVGEGT. CDR3 nucleotide sequence: TGTGCCTGCACCAAAAGGGGACTAGCGAGCGCGAACACCGGGGAGCTGTTTTTT. This encodes CACTKRGLASANTGELFF.

A few counts support this clonotype. The rearrangement uses TRBV7-9 and TRBJ2-1; D may match TRBD1 or TRBD2 (5 bases each). The CDR3 sequence is 17 residues long. Germline CDR1 is SEHNR and CDR2 is FQNEAQ (reference sequence). The V gene lost 5 bases and the J gene lost 5 bases, with 22 bases spanning the gap. CDR3 nucleotide sequence: TGTGCCAGCAGCCCAGGGTATGGGGAGCACGGGAACAATGAGCAGTTCTTC. Protein product: CASSPGYGEHGNNEQFF.